A single sample gave rise to the 26 T cell receptor beta chains below, sequenced in a study of cytomegalovirus exposure and HLA in healthy donors (dated by TCRdb to the late 2010s). Libraries were built with the immunoSEQ multiplex PCR assay. The multiplex PCR relied on a mix of 60 forward primers for TCR Vbeta segments and 13 reverse primers for TCR Jbeta segments. TCRdb took this table from immuneACCESS and kept in-frame rearrangements with V and J called. Such tables lack part of the clones; where checked against another copy, unresolved V genes explain under half of the gap, and the rest is unexplained. This sample gives about 170,000 clones in total; approximately 67% of them show up just once. Clones ranked in the top ten supply 2.5% to 3% of the sample. What was sequenced was PBMCs. The receptors stem from a man between 35 and 55 years old in good health and CMV-seronegative.

This chain links TRBV6-6 with TRBJ2-1; the D is unclear. The germline gives CDR1 MNHNY, CDR2 SVGAGI (reference sequence). This CDR3 region has 14 residues. V lost 2 bases to trimming and J lost 9 bases, with 14 bases between them. The CDR3 DNA reads as TGTGCCAGCAGTTACGATTCAGTTGCTAGTGAGCAGTTCTTC. This gives the protein CASSYDSVASEQFF.

This chain connects TRBV7-8 to TRBJ2-2; 8 bases agree with TRBD1. From germline, CDR1 is SGHVS and CDR2 FQNEAQ. V dropped 5 bases and J dropped 3; count of bases not matched to a gene: 5. This CDR3 comprises 15 residues. The CDR3 is CASSVQGEDTGELFF. The CDR3 nucleotides are TGTGCCAGCAGCGTACAGGGGGAAGACACCGGGGAGCTGTTTTTT.

The V call is TRBV7-9, the J call TRBJ1-2; D remains unclear. The CDR3 runs to 16 residues. Trimming removed 2 bases from V and 0 bases from J, with 13 bases in between. Germline V gene data show CDR1 as SEHNR and CDR2 as FQNEAQ (reference sequence). The CDR3 reads CASSLSITATNYGYTF. CDR3 nucleotide sequence: TGTGCCAGCAGCTTAAGTATTACAGCCACTAACTATGGCTACACCTTC.

The chain has TRBV6-6 and TRBJ2-2; 7 bases align to TRBD2. Germline CDR1 and CDR2: MNHNY and SVGAGI (reference sequence). The CDR3 is made up of 13 amino acids. V was pared by 7 bases and J by 6 bases, with 5 bases of the junction left unmatched. The CDR3 is CASTGLGPGELFF. The DNA of the CDR3 is TGTGCCAGCACTGGACTAGGCCCCGGGGAGCTGTTTTTT.

This rearrangement joins TRBV28 to TRBJ2-1; 12 bases match TRBD1. V dropped 6 bases and J dropped 8; count of bases not matched to a gene: 11. The CDR3 totals 16 residues. CDR1 and CDR2 from the germline V gene are MDHEN and SYDVKM. The CDR3: CASSQSGTGGAHEQFF. In DNA form, the CDR3 reads TGTGCCAGCAGCCAATCCGGGACAGGGGGCGCTCATGAGCAGTTCTTC.

This clone appeared a few times. V and J are TRBV9 and TRBJ2-3, with a possible D match to TRBD2 (6 bases). Looked up from germline, CDR1 is SGDLS and CDR2 is YYNGEE. CDR3 length: 13 residues. Deletions cut 0 bases from V and 7 bases from J, with 9 bases between. The CDR3 region has the DNA TGTGCCAGCAGCGTAGCGGGAGAGAATACGCAGTATTTT. Translating gives CASSVAGENTQYF.

This chain connects TRBV30 to TRBJ2-6; 7 bases map to TRBD2. The CDR3 is 13 amino acids. Trimming removed 8 bases from V and 4 bases from J; junction bases left unmatched: 5. From germline, CDR1 is GTSNPN and CDR2 SVGIG (reference sequence). This CDR3 is CAGGGGGANVLTF. Written as DNA, the CDR3 is TGTGCCGGGGGGGGAGGGGGGGCCAACGTCCTGACTTTC.

The chain carries TRBV6-1 and TRBJ1-6, with 9 positions matching TRBD1. V lost 8 bases and J lost 7; bases outside the gene matches: 6. Germline-derived CDR1 and CDR2 are MNHNS and SASEGT. The CDR3 runs 14 residues. This chain's CDR3 is CASVFDRGNSPLHF. In DNA, the CDR3 is TGTGCCAGCGTCTTCGACAGGGGGAATTCACCCCTCCACTTT.

The chain uses TRBV19 and TRBJ2-2, with TRBD2 identical over 12 bases. The CDR3 extends over 17 amino acids. Germline loops: CDR1 LNHDA, CDR2 SQIVND (reference sequence). V dropped 8 bases and J dropped 7; count of bases not matched to a gene: 14. The DNA for the CDR3 is TGTGCCAGTTTCCACCTGAGGACTAGCGGGGTTGGCGGGGAGCTGTTTTTT. Translating it yields CASFHLRTSGVGGELFF.

The chain employs TRBV7-9 and TRBJ2-1, with 12 nucleotides matching TRBD2. After removal of 5 bases from V and 7 bases from J, the junction contained 6 bases not matched to a gene. In germline, CDR1 is SEHNR, CDR2 FQNEAQ (reference sequence). The CDR3 extends over 15 amino acids. CDR3 sequence reads: CASSRTSGRINEQFF. CDR3 nucleotides: TGTGCCAGCAGCCGTACTAGCGGGAGGATAAATGAGCAGTTCTTC.

The rearrangement links TRBV30 to TRBJ1-6; D might be TRBD1 (6 bases). Deletions cut 0 bases from V and 2 bases from J, with 11 bases between. The CDR3 totals 16 residues. The germline gives CDR1 GTSNPN, CDR2 SVGIG (reference sequence). For the CDR3, the DNA is TGTGCCTGGAGTGTACAGGGATTTACCTATAATTCACCCCTCCACTTT. Protein product: CAWSVQGFTYNSPLHF. The full variable domain, with the rest looked up from reference TRBV30 and TRBJ1-6, is SQTIHQWPATLVQPVGSPLSLECTVEGTSNPNLYWYRQAAGRGLQLLFYSVGIGQISSEVPQNLSASRPQDRQFILSSKKLLLSDSGFYLCAWSVQGFTYNSPLHFGNGTRLTVT.

This chain joins TRBV7-2 and TRBJ1-5; D uncertain. CDR1 and CDR2 (germline): SGHTA, FQGNSA. V was clipped by 1 base and J by 6 bases, with 10 bases between them. This CDR3 region has 14 residues. The CDR3 DNA reads as TGTGCCAGCAGCTTAGGGGTCGGCGGTCAGCCCCAGCATTTT. Translated: CASSLGVGGQPQHF.

The chain is built from TRBV11-2 and TRBJ2-7; D is unresolved. V was pared by 0 bases and J by 2 bases, with 5 bases between. The CDR3 is 13 amino acids. Germline-derived CDR1 and CDR2 are SGHAT and FQNNGV. The CDR3 spells CASSLDTAYEQYF. The DNA of the CDR3 is TGTGCCAGCAGCTTAGATACGGCCTACGAGCAGTACTTC.

A remark on this clone: Distinct nucleotide sequences in the sample also encode this CDR3. The CDR3, as DNA: TGTGCCAGTAGTATCGCGAGAGCTAACTATGGCTACACCTTC. It yields the protein CASSIARANYGYTF. The chain recombines TRBV19 with TRBJ1-2; no firm D call. Germline loops: CDR1 LNHDA, CDR2 SQIVND (reference sequence). The V end was cut by 3 bases, the J end by 0 bases, with 8 bases between. The CDR3 has 14 amino acids.

Only a few counts were recorded for this clone. J is TRBJ1-2 and V is TRBV15; D unresolved. This CDR3 has 13 amino acids. V was clipped by 1 base and J by 4 bases, with 7 bases between them. Germline-derived CDR1 and CDR2 are LNHNV and YYDKDF (reference sequence). Here the CDR3 reads CATSRAQSYGYTF. The CDR3 nucleotides read TGTGCCACCAGCAGAGCGCAGTCCTATGGCTACACCTTC.

This chain uses TRBV2 with TRBJ1-1; possible D gene TRBD1, 5 bases. The CDR3 contains 16 residues. Germline-derived CDR1 and CDR2 are SNHLY and FYNNEI. With 4 bases removed from V and 5 bases from J, the gap between germline ends came to 20 bases. The CDR3 reads CASSVRGRGAVTEAFF. As DNA, the CDR3 is TGTGCCAGCAGTGTTCGGGGGAGGGGTGCCGTGACTGAAGCTTTCTTT.

In DNA, the CDR3 is TGCGCCAGCAGCCTCGGCGGGAAGGAAGAGACCCAGTACTTC. Translated, it gives CASSLGGKEETQYF. The chain recombines TRBV5-1 with TRBJ2-5; the D gene is possibly TRBD2 (6 bases). The CDR3 has 14 amino acids. V lost 4 bases, J lost 3 bases, and 13 bases lay in between. Looked up from germline, CDR1 is SGHRS and CDR2 is YFSETQ.

The chain has TRBV28 and TRBJ1-6; 9 nucleotides line up with TRBD1. V trimming: 7 bases; J trimming: 8 bases; junction bases outside the gene matches: 12. Germline V gene data show CDR1 as MDHEN and CDR2 as SYDVKM. This CDR3 region has 16 residues. The CDR3 loop reads CASKSRPTGGDSPLHF. Written as DNA, the CDR3 is TGTGCCAGCAAAAGCCGACCGACAGGGGGGGATTCACCCCTCCACTTT.

The rearrangement links TRBV14 to TRBJ1-6, with 9 bases lining up with TRBD1. The length of the CDR3 is 16 residues. Trimming cost V 4 bases and J 10 bases; bases outside gene matches: 11. Germline CDR1 and CDR2: SGHDN and FVKESK. The CDR3 protein is CASSRPGQGLRSPLHF. The CDR3 DNA follows: TGTGCCAGCAGCCGTCCGGGACAGGGACTTCGCTCACCCCTCCACTTT.

The V and J genes are TRBV29-1 and TRBJ2-1, with a tentative D call TRBD2 (5 bases). This CDR3 has 15 amino acids. CDR1 and CDR2 from the germline V gene are SQVTM and ANQGSEA. The V end was cut by 4 bases, the J end by 6 bases, with 19 bases between. CDR3 sequence (DNA): TGCAGCGTTGCTAGGGTGGGAGTTGGTAGCAATGAGCAGTTCTTC. It encodes CSVARVGVGSNEQFF.

CDR3 sequence: CASSLRSPQENEQYF. The CDR3 coding sequence is TGCGCCAGCAGCTTGCGGTCCCCACAGGAAAACGAGCAGTACTTC. The V gene is TRBV5-1, the J gene TRBJ2-7; D possibly corresponds to TRBD1 (5 bases). CDR1 SGHRS and CDR2 YFSETQ come from the germline V gene. V lost 1 base and J 5 bases, leaving 16 bases between the germline ends. The CDR3 is 15 residues long.

The chain links TRBV5-6 to TRBJ2-5, with a tentative D call TRBD1 (6 bases). V was shortened by 3 bases and J by 4 bases, with 16 bases between the two germline ends. The germline V gene has CDR1 SGHDT and CDR2 YYEEEE. The CDR3 contains 15 residues. The CDR3 region is CASSSAQGRAETQYF. CDR3 DNA sequence: TGTGCCAGCAGCTCGGCCCAGGGGCGCGCAGAGACCCAGTACTTC.

This chain links TRBV7-9 with TRBJ1-1; perhaps TRBD1 as D (6 bases). Trimming pared 6 bases from V and 0 bases from J, leaving 20 bases between. In germline, CDR1 is SEHNR, CDR2 FQNEAQ (reference sequence). The CDR3 length is 17 residues. The CDR3 DNA reads as TGTGCCAGCAGGTTTACGGACGGCCGGGACATGAACACTGAAGCTTTCTTT. Translation: CASRFTDGRDMNTEAFF.

The chain recombines TRBV7-3 with TRBJ2-1, with 8 bases matching TRBD1. This CDR3 has 13 amino acids. CDR1 SGHTA and CDR2 FQGTGA come from the germline V gene. With 4 bases clipped from V and 10 bases from J, the junction kept 6 bases outside the gene matches. The CDR3 sequence: CASSSRTGNEQFF. The DNA for the CDR3 is TGTGCCAGCAGCTCCAGGACAGGGAACGAGCAGTTCTTC.

The V gene is TRBV5-1, the J gene TRBJ1-1, with 8 nucleotides matching TRBD1. CDR1 SGHRS and CDR2 YFSETQ come from the germline V gene. J gave up 7 bases and V 5 bases, and 10 bases lay outside the gene matches. The CDR3 sequence is 14 residues long. The CDR3 spells CASSQELDRGEAFF. CDR3 in DNA: TGCGCCAGCAGTCAAGAGCTCGACAGGGGTGAAGCTTTCTTT. The full variable domain, completed using reference TRBV5-1 and TRBJ1-1, is KAGVTQTPRYLIKTRGQQVTLSCSPISGHRSVSWYQQTPGQGLQFLFEYFSETQRNKGNFPGRFSGRQFSNSRSEMNVSTLELGDSALYLCASSQELDRGEAFFGQGTRLTVV.

The chain links TRBV18 to TRBJ2-3, with TRBD1 as a possible D gene (6 bases). Germline loops: CDR1 KGHSH, CDR2 LQKENI. Deletions cut 3 bases from V and 0 bases from J, with 13 bases between. The CDR3 has 16 residues. CDR3 sequence (DNA): TGTGCCAGCTCACCGGACAGTGCCCGAAGCACAGATACGCAGTATTTT. As protein: CASSPDSARSTDTQYF. The full variable domain, with the rest looked up from reference TRBV18 and TRBJ2-3, is NAGVMQNPRHLVRRRGQEARLRCSPMKGHSHVYWYRQLPEEGLKFMVYLQKENIIDESGMPKERFSAEFPKEGPSILRIQQVVRGDSAAYFCASSPDSARSTDTQYFGPGTRLTVL.